Listed below are T cell receptor beta chains from one sample, sequenced in a study of human T cells and chemical hapten exposure. TCRdb independently ran MiXCR on the RACE reads; one entry per CDR3 protein. The top ten clones hold approximately 1.2% of a sample with 280,000 or so distinct CDR3 sequences, approximately 8% of them seen once. The sequences come from whole blood, collected in connection with sensitization to the hapten diphenylcyclopropenone (DPC). These receptors were obtained from a man aged 18 to 30 with alopecia areata. Some clones in this sample may be carry-over from other donors' samples. Both conserved end residues are part of each CDR3. D genes are given only for firm matches. Not all rows give a size; the values are once, few, many and, for expanded clones, a class.

J	V	size	D	DNA	CDR3
TRBJ1-2	TRBV7-6	few	TRBD1	TGTGCCAGCAGCGGCACGCCGGGACAGGGGGCGAAAGGCTACACCTTC	CASSGTPGQGAKGYTF
TRBJ2-7	TRBV7-9	-	-	TGTGCCAGCAGCCCCGAGATGGCCAGGGAGTCCTACGAGCAGTACTTC	CASSPEMARESYEQYF
TRBJ2-2	TRBV6-5	many	-	TGTGCCAGCAAGTATGGCGCCAACACCGGGGAGCTGTTTTTT	CASKYGANTGELFF
TRBJ1-5	TRBV29-1	few	-	TGCAGCGTTCAGGATAGCAATCAGCCCCAGCATTTT	CSVQDSNQPQHF
TRBJ1-1	TRBV7-8	-	-	TGTGCCAGCTCGGACAGTATGAACACTGAAGCTTTCTTT	CASSDSMNTEAFF
TRBJ1-2	TRBV5-4	many	-	TGTGCCAGCAGCTTGGCAGGCGAGGCACATGGCTACACCTTC	CASSLAGEAHGYTF
TRBJ2-1	TRBV11-2	many	-	TGTGCCAGCAGCTTGGGTGGTTCGGGGACACTTAAGTATGAGCAGTTCTTC	CASSLGGSGTLKYEQFF
TRBJ1-1	TRBV20-1	few	-	TGCAGTGCTAGTAAGGCCGGTAGGAACACTGAAGCTTTCTTT	CSASKAGRNTEAFF
TRBJ2-2	TRBV12-3/TRBV12-4	few	-	TGTGCCAGCAGTTTGAGGGGGGCCGGAACCGGGGAGCTGTTTTTT	CASSLRGAGTGELFF
TRBJ1-1	TRBV5-1	many	-	TGCGCCAGCGGATTCGCCTGGAGGGACGGAGGGAACACTGAAGCTTTCTTT	CASGFAWRDGGNTEAFF
TRBJ1-2	TRBV6-2/TRBV6-3	few	-	TGTGCCAGCAGACTCCTCCCGATGCCGGGGAAATCGAGCTATGGCTACACCTTC	CASRLLPMPGKSSYGYTF
TRBJ1-4	TRBV6-5	few	TRBD1	TGTGCCAGCAGAGGGGCATCGGGACAGGGAGCTGTCGGGGAAAAACTGTTTTTT	CASRGASGQGAVGEKLFF
TRBJ1-5	TRBV6-5	few	-	TGTGCCAGCAGTTACAGCTCGGTGGGGGGGAGGCAGCCCCAGCATTTT	CASSYSSVGGRQPQHF
TRBJ1-2	TRBV6-6	-	-	TGTGCCAGCAGCCCCTTTCTTGGCTACACCTTC	CASSPFLGYTF
TRBJ1-4	TRBV29-1	-	-	TGCAGCGTTTCCCTACAGAATGAAAAACTGTTTTTT	CSVSLQNEKLFF
TRBJ1-1	TRBV6-5	-	-	TGTGCCAGCAGGGTACACCGAAACACTGAAGCTTTCTTT	CASRVHRNTEAFF
TRBJ2-2	TRBV28	many	-	TGTGCCAGCAGTCCCTCTCCGGGGGAGCTGTTTTTT	CASSPSPGELFF
TRBJ2-3	TRBV12-3/TRBV12-4	many	-	TGTGCCAGCAGTTCCTGGCGGGGCACAGATACGCAGTATTTT	CASSSWRGTDTQYF
TRBJ2-2	TRBV9	many	TRBD1	TGTGCCAGCAGCGTAGCGGCCCTGGGGACAGCCGGGGAGCTGTTTTTT	CASSVAALGTAGELFF
TRBJ1-5	TRBV6-1	once	-	TGTGCCAGCAGACGTGACAGTTCTAGCAATCAGCCCCAGCATTTT	CASRRDSSSNQPQHF
TRBJ2-1	TRBV3-1	-	-	TGTGCCAGCAGCCAACAAGACAGGCCCAATGAGCAGTTCTTC	CASSQQDRPNEQFF
TRBJ1-3	TRBV3-1	few	-	TGTGCCAGCAGCCAAGCAGGGTCTGGAAACACCATATATTTT	CASSQAGSGNTIYF
TRBJ1-1	TRBV7-3	-	TRBD1	TGTGCCAGCAGCTCACCGGACAGGGAGCCCACTGAAGCTTTCTTT	CASSSPDREPTEAFF
TRBJ2-1	TRBV15	-	-	TGTGCCACCAGCAGTGGGGCGGTGGATGAGCAGTTCTTC	CATSSGAVDEQFF
TRBJ2-7	TRBV29-1	-	-	TGCAGCGTTGAATGGGGACTTTACGGTGGGCAGTACTTC	CSVEWGLYGGQYF
TRBJ1-2	TRBV28	-	-	TGTGCCAGCAGTTTAGGCGTCTATGGCTACACCTTC	CASSLGVYGYTF
TRBJ2-7	TRBV20-1	few	-	TGCAGTGCTCCTGCCGGTGGCTACGAGCAGTACTTC	CSAPAGGYEQYF
TRBJ2-2	TRBV20-1	few	TRBD1	TGCAGTGCTAGTATCCCCGGACAGGGGGACGCCGGGGAGCTGTTTTTT	CSASIPGQGDAGELFF
TRBJ1-5	TRBV20-1	many	-	TGCAGTGCTAGAACAGGAAATCAGCCCCAGCATTTT	CSARTGNQPQHF
TRBJ1-1	TRBV12-3/TRBV12-4	many	-	TGTGCCAGCAGTTTATCGGGGAACACTGAAGCTTTCTTT	CASSLSGNTEAFF
TRBJ2-1	TRBV7-3	-	-	TGTGCCAGCAGCCCCCGTGCGCGTGGCGGTGAGCAGTTCTTC	CASSPRARGGEQFF